This is a list of T cell receptor beta chains from one sample in a study of T-cell reconstitution after alpha-beta-depleted transplantation in children. MiXCR was run by TCRdb on the PCR reads, yielding one entry per CDR3 protein. The sample comprises 600,000 or so distinct CDR3 sequences, roughly 23% of which are singletons, and 11% to 15% rests with the top ten. The source material was PBMCs, mostly from graft donor cells, sampled 360 days after TCRalphabeta/CD19-depleted stem cell transplant. The receptor source for this set is a boy under three years old who had a stem cell transplant for acute myeloid leukemia, so the T cells may come from the graft donor. The CDR3 runs from the conserved cysteine through the conserved F or W. Fields, in order: CDR3 length, clone size, D gene, J gene, V gene, CDR3 DNA, CDR3 protein. A D gene is named only where the DNA matches it firmly. Clone size is given for some rows only: seen once, a few or many times, or a class if the clone is expanded.

>16|many|.|TRBJ2-6|TRBV7-2
TGTGCCAGCAGCCCCCGGGGTGGCTCTGGGGCCAACGTCCTGACTTTC
CASSPRGGSGANVLTF
>14|few|TRBD1|TRBJ1-6|TRBV15
TGTGCCACCAGCCCGACAGGGGTTGGATCACCCCTCCACTTT
CATSPTGVGSPLHF
>12|.|TRBD1|TRBJ2-7|TRBV12-3/TRBV12-4
TGTGCCAGCAGTTATACAGGGGGCGAGCAGTACTTC
CASSYTGGEQYF
>16|.|.|TRBJ2-6|TRBV6-5
TGTGCCAGCAGTACGGGACGTAACTCTGGGGCCAACGTCCTGACTTTC
CASSTGRNSGANVLTF
>16|many|.|TRBJ2-1|TRBV29-1
TGCAGCGTTGAAGATCTGGTGGGGAGCTCCTACAATGAGCAGTTCTTC
CSVEDLVGSSYNEQFF
>18|.|TRBD2|TRBJ2-4|TRBV20-1
TGCAGTGCTAGAGATTTTCGACTAGCCCCGCTAGCCAAAAACATTCAGTACTTC
CSARDFRLAPLAKNIQYF
>13|.|.|TRBJ1-2|TRBV12-3/TRBV12-4
TGTGCCACCCCGACCGAAAATAACTATGGCTACACCTTC
CATPTENNYGYTF
>15|many|TRBD1|TRBJ2-1|TRBV5-4
TGTGCCAGCAGCACCGGGACAGGGTGGGGCAATGAGCAGTTCTTC
CASSTGTGWGNEQFF
>13|few|.|TRBJ1-2|TRBV28
TGTGCCAGCATCCCCGACAATCTCTATGGCTACACCTTC
CASIPDNLYGYTF
>15|few|.|TRBJ2-5|TRBV25-1
TGTGCCAGCACACCATATGGGGGCAGCCAAGAGACCCAGTACTTC
CASTPYGGSQETQYF
>13|few|.|TRBJ2-5|TRBV10-3
TGTGCCATCAGCGGCGGGGCCCAAGAGACCCAGTACTTC
CAISGGAQETQYF
>13|many|.|TRBJ1-5|TRBV28
TGTGCCAGCAGTTTTATGAGTGATCAGCCCCAGCATTTT
CASSFMSDQPQHF
>13|few|TRBD1|TRBJ2-1|TRBV6-1
TGTGCCAGCAAGGACAGGCTATACAATGAGCAGTTCTTC
CASKDRLYNEQFF
>16|.|TRBD1|TRBJ2-2|TRBV3-1
TGTGCCAGCAGCCAAATGGGGACAGCGAACACCGGGGAGCTGTTTTTT
CASSQMGTANTGELFF
>16|many|.|TRBJ2-1|TRBV20-1
TGCAGTGCTAGGGACCACCGGGCGGGGACATACAATGAGCAGTTCTTC
CSARDHRAGTYNEQFF
>14|many|.|TRBJ2-3|TRBV12-3/TRBV12-4
TGTGCCAGCAGTTTCGTCCGGTGGCCAGATACGCAGTATTTT
CASSFVRWPDTQYF
>10|many|.|TRBJ2-7|TRBV29-1
TGCAGCGTCAAGGGATACGAGCAGTACTTC
CSVKGYEQYF
>13|.|.|TRBJ1-1|TRBV20-1
TGCAGTGCTCCCCGGGGATCGAACACTGAAGCTTTCTTT
CSAPRGSNTEAFF
>15|.|.|TRBJ1-5|TRBV6-5
TGTGCCAGCAGTTCCACATATTCCGGGGGTCAGCCCCAGCATTTT
CASSSTYSGGQPQHF
>14|many|.|TRBJ1-2|TRBV12-3/TRBV12-4
TGTGCCAGCAGCACGCGAGGGAGAGGGTATGGCTACACCTTC
CASSTRGRGYGYTF
>14|.|TRBD1|TRBJ1-2|TRBV20-1
TGCAGTGCTAGAGAGCGGGACAGGGGCTATGGCTACACCTTC
CSARERDRGYGYTF
>16|few|TRBD2|TRBJ2-1|TRBV20-1
TGCAGTGCTCTTCGAATAGCGGGGAAACTCTACAATGAGCAGTTCTTC
CSALRIAGKLYNEQFF
>15|.|TRBD1|TRBJ2-4|TRBV15
TGTGCCACCAGCAGAGATAGGAGACAGGGCAACATTCAGTACTTC
CATSRDRRQGNIQYF
>15|.|.|TRBJ1-5|TRBV5-1
TGCGCCAGCAGCTTGGAGGGGAGGGCCATTCAGCCCCAGCATTTT
CASSLEGRAIQPQHF
>14|.|.|TRBJ2-7|TRBV7-2
TGTGCCAGCAGCTTAGATTCAGGAGACTACGAGCAGTACTTC
CASSLDSGDYEQYF
>14|many|.|TRBJ2-5|TRBV29-1
TGCAGCGTTGGAGACAGCCCCATCGAAGAGACCCAGTACTTC
CSVGDSPIEETQYF
>13|.|.|TRBJ2-7|TRBV25-1
TGTGCCAGCATCGGACGGGAAGACTACGAGCAGTACTTC
CASIGREDYEQYF
>14|many|.|TRBJ2-3|TRBV5-1
TGCGCCAGCAGCTTGAGGTCTAGCACAGATACGCAGTATTTT
CASSLRSSTDTQYF
>16|few|.|TRBJ2-1|TRBV20-1
TGCAGTGCTAGAGATCTCGGGCGCGGCTATAGCAATGAGCAGTTCTTC
CSARDLGRGYSNEQFF
>16|many|.|TRBJ2-2|TRBV28
TGTGCCAGCAGTCGGACGGCTTTGACGAACACCGGGGAGCTGTTTTTT
CASSRTALTNTGELFF
>12|many|.|TRBJ1-1|TRBV6-5
TGTGCCAGCAGTTACGGGGATACTGAAGCTTTCTTT
CASSYGDTEAFF
>12|.|.|TRBJ1-1|TRBV7-2
TGTGCCAGCAGCTTAGTTAGGCCTGAAGCTTTCTTT
CASSLVRPEAFF
>14|few|.|TRBJ2-6|TRBV6-5
TGTGCCAGCAGTTACTCCCCTGGGGCCAACGTCCTGACTTTC
CASSYSPGANVLTF
>14|many|TRBD1|TRBJ2-5|TRBV25-1
TGTGCCAGCAGTGGACGGGACAGGCAAGAGACCCAGTACTTC
CASSGRDRQETQYF
>18|.|TRBD2|TRBJ2-3|TRBV12-3/TRBV12-4
TGTGCCAGCAGTCCCACGACTGGACTAGCGGGGCCCACAGATACGCAGTATTTT
CASSPTTGLAGPTDTQYF
>14|.|.|TRBJ2-2|TRBV4-3
TGCGCCAGCAGCCAAGATTTGAGGGACGGGGAGCTGTTTTTT
CASSQDLRDGELFF
>14|few|.|TRBJ2-3|TRBV7-2
TGTGCCAGCAGCTTAGGTGGGGGTTCAGATACGCAGTATTTT
CASSLGGGSDTQYF
>17|.|TRBD1|TRBJ1-5|TRBV24-1
TGTGCCACCAGTGACCCCAGACAGGGGCGGGGCAATCAGCCCCAGCATTTT
CATSDPRQGRGNQPQHF
>19|few|.|TRBJ2-6|TRBV6-1
TGTGCCAGCAGTCAAGGGGTGGCAGGGAGCTTCTCTGGGGCCAACGTCCTGACTTTC
CASSQGVAGSFSGANVLTF
>17|.|TRBD2|TRBJ2-2|TRBV4-1
TGCGCCAGCAGCCAAAGCAGCGGGGGGACACGGGGCGGGGAGCTGTTTTTT
CASSQSSGGTRGGELFF